This TCR beta chain was captured in a study of regulatory T cells in long-lasting Graves disease. Study information: The antithyroid drugs taken by newly diagnosed Graves' patients had been used for under 3 months.

General study findings and limits: Clonotypes that were public and shared totalled fewer than 3,500 in persistent patients versus over 800 in new patients.

Sequencing libraries for TCR beta were prepared with iRepertoire HTBI primers and Arm-PCR of CDR3 regions. MiXCR, run by TCRdb on the multiplex PCR reads, gives a single entry per CDR3 protein. This table holds approximately 350,000 distinct CDR3 sequences, 10% to 15% found once. Time point described: newly diagnosed GD, antithyroid drugs for less than 3 months. Following extraction of RNA from PBMCs, that RNA was used to make the TCR library. For this clonotype: Antigen specificity is unknown.

This CDR3 region has 18 residues. The germline V gene has CDR1 LNHDA and CDR2 SQIVND (reference sequence). V shed 7 bases and J 5 bases; nucleotides not matched to a gene: 21. The same data also contributed to another study, on T cells in Graves' hyperthyroidism and ophthalmopathy. In that study: Model-based prediction identified ophthalmopathy a median approximately 6.2 months prior to its onset.

The TCR originated in a woman younger than 35 with Graves disease. The V and J genes are TRBV19 and TRBJ1-2; 8 nucleotides agree with TRBD1. The material was peripheral blood mononuclear cells (PBMCs), obtained at new diagnosis, from a patient treated with antithyroid drugs. CDR3 sequence: CASISPGTGSPSGYGYTF. The CDR3 DNA is TGTGCCAGTATCTCCCCCGGGACAGGATCCCCCTCCGGGTATGGCTACACCTTC.